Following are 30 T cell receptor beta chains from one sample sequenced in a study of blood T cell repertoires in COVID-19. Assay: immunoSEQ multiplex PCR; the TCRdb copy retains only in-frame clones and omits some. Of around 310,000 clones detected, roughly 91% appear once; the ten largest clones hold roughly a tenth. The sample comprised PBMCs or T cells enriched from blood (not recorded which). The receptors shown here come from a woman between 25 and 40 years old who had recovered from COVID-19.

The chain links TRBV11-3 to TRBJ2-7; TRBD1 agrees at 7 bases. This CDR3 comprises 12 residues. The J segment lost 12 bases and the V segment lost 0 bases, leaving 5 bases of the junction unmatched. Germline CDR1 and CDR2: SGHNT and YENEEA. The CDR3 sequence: CASSLDQTGPYF. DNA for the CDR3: TGTGCCAGCAGCTTAGATCAGACAGGGCCGTACTTC.

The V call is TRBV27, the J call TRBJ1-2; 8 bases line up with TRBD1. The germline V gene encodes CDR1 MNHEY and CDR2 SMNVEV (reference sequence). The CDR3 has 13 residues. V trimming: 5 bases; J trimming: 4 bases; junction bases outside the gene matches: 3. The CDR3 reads CASSPGTGYGYTF. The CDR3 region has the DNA TGTGCCAGCAGTCCCGGGACAGGCTATGGCTACACCTTC.

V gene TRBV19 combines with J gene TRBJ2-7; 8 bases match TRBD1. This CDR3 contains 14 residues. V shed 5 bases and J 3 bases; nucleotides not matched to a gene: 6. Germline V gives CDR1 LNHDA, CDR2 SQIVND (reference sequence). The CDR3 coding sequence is TGTGCCAGTAGTTTCGGGACAGGAGGCTACGAGCAGTACTTC. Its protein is CASSFGTGGYEQYF.

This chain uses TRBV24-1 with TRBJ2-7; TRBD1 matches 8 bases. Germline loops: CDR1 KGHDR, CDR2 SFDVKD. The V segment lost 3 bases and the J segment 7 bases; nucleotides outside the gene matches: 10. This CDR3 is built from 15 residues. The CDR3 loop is CATSDPGQGWGEQYF. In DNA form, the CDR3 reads TGTGCCACCAGTGATCCCGGACAGGGCTGGGGAGAGCAGTACTTC.

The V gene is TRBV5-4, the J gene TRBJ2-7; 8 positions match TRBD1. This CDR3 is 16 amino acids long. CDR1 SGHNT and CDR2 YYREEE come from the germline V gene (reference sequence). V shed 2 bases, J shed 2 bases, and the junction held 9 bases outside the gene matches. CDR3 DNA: TGTGCCAGCAGCTTCCCCGGACAGGGCATGCCCTACGAGCAGTACTTC. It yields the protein CASSFPGQGMPYEQYF.

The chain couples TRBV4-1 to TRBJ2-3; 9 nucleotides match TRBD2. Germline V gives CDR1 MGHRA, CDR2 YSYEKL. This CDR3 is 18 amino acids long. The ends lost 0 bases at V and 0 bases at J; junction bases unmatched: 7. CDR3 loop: CASSQDFSSGRSTDTQYF. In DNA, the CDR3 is TGCGCCAGCAGCCAAGATTTTAGTAGCGGGAGAAGCACAGATACGCAGTATTTT.

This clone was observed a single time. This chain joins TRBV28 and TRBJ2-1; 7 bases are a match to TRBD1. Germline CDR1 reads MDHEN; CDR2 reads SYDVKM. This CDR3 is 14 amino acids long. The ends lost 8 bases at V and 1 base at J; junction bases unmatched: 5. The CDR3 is CASGDRASYNEQFF. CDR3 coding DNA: TGTGCCAGCGGCGACAGGGCGTCCTACAATGAGCAGTTCTTC.

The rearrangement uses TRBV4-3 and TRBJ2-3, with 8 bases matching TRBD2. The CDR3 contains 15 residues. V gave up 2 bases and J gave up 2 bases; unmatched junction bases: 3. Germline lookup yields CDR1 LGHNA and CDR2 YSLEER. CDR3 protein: CASSQTSGYTDTQYF. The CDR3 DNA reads TGCGCCAGCAGCCAAACTAGCGGCTACACAGATACGCAGTATTTT.

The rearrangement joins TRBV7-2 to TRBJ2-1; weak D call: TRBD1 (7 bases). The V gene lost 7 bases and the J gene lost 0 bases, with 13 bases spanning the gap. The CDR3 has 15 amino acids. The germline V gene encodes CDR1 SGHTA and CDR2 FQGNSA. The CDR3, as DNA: TGTGCCAGCAATTCGCAGGGGGGCTCCTACAATGAGCAGTTCTTC. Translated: CASNSQGGSYNEQFF.

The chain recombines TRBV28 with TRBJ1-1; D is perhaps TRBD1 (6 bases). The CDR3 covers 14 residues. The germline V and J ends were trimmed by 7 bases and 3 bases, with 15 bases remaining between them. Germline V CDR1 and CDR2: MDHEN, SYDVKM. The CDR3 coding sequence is TGTGCCAGCAATATAGACAGGTTCGACACTGAAGCTTTCTTT. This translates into CASNIDRFDTEAFF.

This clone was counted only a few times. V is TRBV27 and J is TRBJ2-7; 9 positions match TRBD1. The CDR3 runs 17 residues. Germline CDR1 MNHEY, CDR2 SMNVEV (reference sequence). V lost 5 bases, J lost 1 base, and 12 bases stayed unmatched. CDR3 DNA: TGTGCCAGCAGTGCTTTTTTGGGGACAGGGCGGTCCTACGAGCAGTACTTC. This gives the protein CASSAFLGTGRSYEQYF.

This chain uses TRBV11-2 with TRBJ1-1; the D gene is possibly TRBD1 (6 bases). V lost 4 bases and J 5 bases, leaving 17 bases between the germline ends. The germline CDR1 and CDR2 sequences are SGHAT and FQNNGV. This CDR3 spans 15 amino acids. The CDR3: CASSSYQGIGTEAFF. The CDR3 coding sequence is TGTGCCAGCAGCTCTTACCAGGGGATAGGGACTGAAGCTTTCTTT.

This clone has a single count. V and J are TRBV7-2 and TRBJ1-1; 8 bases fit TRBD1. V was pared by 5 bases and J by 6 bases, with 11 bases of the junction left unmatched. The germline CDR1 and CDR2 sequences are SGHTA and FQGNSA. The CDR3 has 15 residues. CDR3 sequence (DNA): TGTGCCAGCAGCCAAGGGGGGACAGGTCGGGCTGAAGCTTTCTTT. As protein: CASSQGGTGRAEAFF. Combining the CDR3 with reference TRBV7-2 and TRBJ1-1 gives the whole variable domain GAGVSQSPSNKVTEKGKDVELRCDPISGHTALYWYRQSLGQGLEFLIYFQGNSAPDKSGLPSDRFSAERTGGSVSTLTIQRTQQEDSAVYLCASSQGGTGRAEAFFGQGTRLTVV.

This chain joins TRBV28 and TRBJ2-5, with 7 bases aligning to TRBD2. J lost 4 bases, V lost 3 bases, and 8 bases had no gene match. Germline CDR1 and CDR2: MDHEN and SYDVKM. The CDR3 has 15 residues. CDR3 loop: CASSLDGRTGETQYF. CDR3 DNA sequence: TGTGCCAGCAGTTTGGACGGGAGGACCGGAGAGACCCAGTACTTC.

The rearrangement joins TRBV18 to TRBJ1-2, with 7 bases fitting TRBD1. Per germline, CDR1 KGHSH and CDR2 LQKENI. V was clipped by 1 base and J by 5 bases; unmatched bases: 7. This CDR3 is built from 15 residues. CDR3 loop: CASSPLQGGSYGYTF. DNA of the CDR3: TGTGCCAGCTCACCACTGCAAGGGGGCTCGTATGGCTACACCTTC.

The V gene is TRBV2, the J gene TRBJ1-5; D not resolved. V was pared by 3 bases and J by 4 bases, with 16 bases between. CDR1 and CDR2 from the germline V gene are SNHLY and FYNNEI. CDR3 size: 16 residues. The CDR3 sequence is CASSDWAQTRNQPQHF. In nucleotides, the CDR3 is TGTGCCAGCAGTGATTGGGCACAAACGCGAAATCAGCCCCAGCATTTT.

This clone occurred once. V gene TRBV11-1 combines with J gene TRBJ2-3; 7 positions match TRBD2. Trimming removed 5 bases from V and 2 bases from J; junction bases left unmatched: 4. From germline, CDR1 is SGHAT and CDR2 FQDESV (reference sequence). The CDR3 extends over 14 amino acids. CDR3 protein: CASSGRENTDTQYF. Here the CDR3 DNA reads TGTGCCAGCAGCGGGCGGGAGAACACAGATACGCAGTATTTT.

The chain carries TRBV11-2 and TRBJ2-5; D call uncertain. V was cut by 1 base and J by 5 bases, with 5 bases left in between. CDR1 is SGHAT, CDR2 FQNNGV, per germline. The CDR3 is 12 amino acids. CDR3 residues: CASSLVFETQYF. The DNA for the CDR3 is TGTGCCAGCAGCTTAGTATTTGAGACCCAGTACTTC.

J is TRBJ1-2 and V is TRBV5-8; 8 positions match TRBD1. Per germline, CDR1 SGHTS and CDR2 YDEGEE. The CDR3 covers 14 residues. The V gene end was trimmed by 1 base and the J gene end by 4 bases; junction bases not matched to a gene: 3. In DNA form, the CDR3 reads TGTGCCAGCAGCTTGTCAGGGGGCCCCTATGGCTACACCTTC. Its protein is CASSLSGGPYGYTF.

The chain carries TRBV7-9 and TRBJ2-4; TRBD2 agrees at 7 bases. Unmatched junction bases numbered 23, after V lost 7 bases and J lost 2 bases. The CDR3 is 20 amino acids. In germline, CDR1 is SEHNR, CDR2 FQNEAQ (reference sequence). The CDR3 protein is CASTQYPAGVFSLTKNIQYF. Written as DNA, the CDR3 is TGTGCCAGCACCCAATACCCGGCGGGAGTTTTTTCTTTGACCAAAAACATTCAGTACTTC.

CDR3 sequence (DNA): TGTGCCAGCAGCGCCAGGGCGGACAGGGCAACCTACGAGCAGTACTTC. Residues: CASSARADRATYEQYF. The rearrangement links TRBV7-6 to TRBJ2-7; 8 nucleotides line up with TRBD1. This CDR3 region has 16 residues. Germline loops: CDR1 SGHVS, CDR2 FNYEAQ. V shed 5 bases and J 2 bases; nucleotides not matched to a gene: 11.

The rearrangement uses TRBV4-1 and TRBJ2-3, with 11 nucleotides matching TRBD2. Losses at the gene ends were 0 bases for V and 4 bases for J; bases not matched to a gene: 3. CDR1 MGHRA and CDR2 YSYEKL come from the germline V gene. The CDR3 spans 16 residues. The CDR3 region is CASSQELAGAPDTQYF. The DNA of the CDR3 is TGCGCCAGCAGCCAAGAACTAGCGGGAGCGCCAGATACGCAGTATTTT.

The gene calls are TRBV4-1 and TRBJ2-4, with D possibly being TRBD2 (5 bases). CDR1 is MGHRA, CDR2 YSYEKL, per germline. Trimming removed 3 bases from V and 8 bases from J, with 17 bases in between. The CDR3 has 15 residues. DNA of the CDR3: TGCGCCAGCAGCCAGCCATTTTCTAACGGGGACATTCAGTACTTC. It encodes CASSQPFSNGDIQYF.

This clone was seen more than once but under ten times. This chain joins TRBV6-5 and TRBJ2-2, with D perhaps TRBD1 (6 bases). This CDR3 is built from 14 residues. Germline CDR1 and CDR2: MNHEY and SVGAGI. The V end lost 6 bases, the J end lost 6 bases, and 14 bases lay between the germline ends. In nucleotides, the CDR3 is TGTGCCAGCAGCGGGACACGACCACCCGGGGAGCTGTTTTTT. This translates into CASSGTRPPGELFF.

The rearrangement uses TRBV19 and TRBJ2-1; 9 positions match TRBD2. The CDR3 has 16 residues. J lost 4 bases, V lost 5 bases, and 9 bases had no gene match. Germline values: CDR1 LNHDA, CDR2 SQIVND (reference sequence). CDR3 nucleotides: TGTGCCAGTAGTTTGGCGGGAGGGCAACTGTACAATGAGCAGTTCTTC. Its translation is CASSLAGGQLYNEQFF.

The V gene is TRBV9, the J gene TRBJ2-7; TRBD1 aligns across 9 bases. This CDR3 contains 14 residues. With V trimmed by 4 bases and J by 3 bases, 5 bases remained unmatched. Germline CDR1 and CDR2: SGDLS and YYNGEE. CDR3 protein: CASSPWDRVYEQYF. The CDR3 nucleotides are TGTGCCAGCAGCCCCTGGGACAGGGTCTACGAGCAGTACTTC.

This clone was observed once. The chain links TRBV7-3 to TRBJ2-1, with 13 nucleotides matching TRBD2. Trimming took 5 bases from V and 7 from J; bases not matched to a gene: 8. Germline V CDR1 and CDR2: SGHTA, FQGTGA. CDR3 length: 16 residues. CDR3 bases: TGTGCCAGCAGCGCGACTAGCGGGAGGACTTGGAATGAGCAGTTCTTC. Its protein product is CASSATSGRTWNEQFF.

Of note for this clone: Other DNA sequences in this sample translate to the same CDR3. CDR3 residues: CASSLGGGYTF. CDR3 DNA: TGTGCCAGCAGCTTAGGCGGAGGCTACACCTTC. This chain joins TRBV11-2 and TRBJ1-2; D uncertain. With 1 base removed from V and 8 bases from J, the gap between germline ends came to 5 bases. The CDR3 extends over 11 amino acids. In germline, CDR1 is SGHAT, CDR2 FQNNGV. The whole variable domain, remainder taken from reference TRBV11-2 and TRBJ1-2, is EAGVAQSPRYKIIEKRQSVAFWCNPISGHATLYWYQQILGQGPKLLIQFQNNGVVDDSQLPKDRFSAERLKGVDSTLKIQPAKLEDSAVYLCASSLGGGYTFGSGTRLTVV.

CDR3 sequence (DNA): TGTGCCAGCAGCCCCCTGGAGGGGGAAGCTTTCTTT. It codes for CASSPLEGEAFF. The chain links TRBV7-9 to TRBJ1-1, with D possibly matching TRBD1 (5 bases). V lost 5 bases and J 8 bases, leaving 12 bases between the germline ends. Germline CDR1 and CDR2: SEHNR and FQNEAQ (reference sequence). The CDR3 extends over 12 amino acids.

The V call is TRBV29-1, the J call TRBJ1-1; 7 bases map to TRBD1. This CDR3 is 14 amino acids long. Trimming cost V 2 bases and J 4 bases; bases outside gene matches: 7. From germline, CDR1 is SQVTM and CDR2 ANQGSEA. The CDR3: CSVEIRGLGTEAFF. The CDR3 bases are TGCAGCGTTGAAATAAGGGGGCTGGGCACTGAAGCTTTCTTT.